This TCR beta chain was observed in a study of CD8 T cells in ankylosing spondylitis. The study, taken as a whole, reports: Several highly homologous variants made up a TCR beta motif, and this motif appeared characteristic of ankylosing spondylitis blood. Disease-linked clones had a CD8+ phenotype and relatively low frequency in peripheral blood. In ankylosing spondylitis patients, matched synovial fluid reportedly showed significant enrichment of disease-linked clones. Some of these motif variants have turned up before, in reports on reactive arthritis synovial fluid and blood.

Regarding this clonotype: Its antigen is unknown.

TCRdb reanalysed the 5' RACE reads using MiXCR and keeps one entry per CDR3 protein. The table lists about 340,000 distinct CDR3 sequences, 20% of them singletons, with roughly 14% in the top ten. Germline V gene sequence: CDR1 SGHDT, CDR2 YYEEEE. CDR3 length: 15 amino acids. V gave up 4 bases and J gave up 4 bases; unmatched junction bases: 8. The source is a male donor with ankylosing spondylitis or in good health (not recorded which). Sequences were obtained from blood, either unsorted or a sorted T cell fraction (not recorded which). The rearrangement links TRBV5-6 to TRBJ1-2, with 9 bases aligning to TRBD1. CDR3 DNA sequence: TGTGCCAGCAGCCTCGGGACAGGGCTTACCTATGGCTACACCTTC. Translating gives CASSLGTGLTYGYTF.